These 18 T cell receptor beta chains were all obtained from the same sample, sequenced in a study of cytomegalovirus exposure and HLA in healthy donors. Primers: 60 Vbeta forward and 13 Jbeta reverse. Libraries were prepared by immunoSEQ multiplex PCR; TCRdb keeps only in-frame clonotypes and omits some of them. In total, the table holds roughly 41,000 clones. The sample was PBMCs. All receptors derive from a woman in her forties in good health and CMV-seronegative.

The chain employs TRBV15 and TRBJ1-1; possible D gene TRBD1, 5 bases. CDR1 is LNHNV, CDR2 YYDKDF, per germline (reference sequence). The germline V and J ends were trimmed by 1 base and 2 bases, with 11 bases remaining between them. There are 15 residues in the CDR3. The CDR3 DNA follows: TGTGCCACCAGCAGAGGGGGGGGTGGAAACACTGAAGCTTTCTTT. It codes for CATSRGGGGNTEAFF.

This CDR3 is CASMVAGNSYNEQFF. The CDR3 bases are TGTGCCAGTATGGTGGCGGGGAATTCCTACAATGAGCAGTTCTTC. V and J are TRBV19 and TRBJ2-1, with D perhaps TRBD2 (6 bases). Germline loops: CDR1 LNHDA, CDR2 SQIVND (reference sequence). CDR3 length equals 15 residues. Deletions cut 7 bases from V and 1 base from J, with 14 bases between.

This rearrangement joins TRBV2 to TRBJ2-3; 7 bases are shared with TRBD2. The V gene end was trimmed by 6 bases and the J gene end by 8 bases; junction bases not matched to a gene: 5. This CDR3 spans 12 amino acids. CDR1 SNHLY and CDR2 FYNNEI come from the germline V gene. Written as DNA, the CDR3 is TGTGCCAGCAGCTACACGGGGGGTACGCAGTATTTT. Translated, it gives CASSYTGGTQYF. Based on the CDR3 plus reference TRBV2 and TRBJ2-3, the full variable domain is EPEVTQTPSHQVTQMGQEVILRCVPISNHLYFYWYRQILGQKVEFLVSFYNNEISEKSEIFDDQFSVERPDGSNFTLKIRSTKLEDSAMYFCASSYTGGTQYFGPGTRLTVL.

In nucleotides, the CDR3 is TGTGCCAGCAGTCCTAGGGGTTTTCAGCCCCAGCATTTT. The encoded protein is CASSPRGFQPQHF. This chain uses TRBV6-5 with TRBJ1-5; possibly TRBD1 for D (5 bases). The CDR3 is 13 amino acids. Germline V CDR1 and CDR2: MNHEY, SVGAGI. The germline V and J ends were trimmed by 5 bases and 6 bases, with 11 bases remaining between them.

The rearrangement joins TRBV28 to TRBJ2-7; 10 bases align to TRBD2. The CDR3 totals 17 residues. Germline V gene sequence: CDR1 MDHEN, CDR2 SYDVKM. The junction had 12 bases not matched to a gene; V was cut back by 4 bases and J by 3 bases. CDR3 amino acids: CASSYGVAGGAFYEQYF. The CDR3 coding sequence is TGTGCCAGCAGTTATGGAGTAGCGGGAGGCGCTTTCTACGAGCAGTACTTC.

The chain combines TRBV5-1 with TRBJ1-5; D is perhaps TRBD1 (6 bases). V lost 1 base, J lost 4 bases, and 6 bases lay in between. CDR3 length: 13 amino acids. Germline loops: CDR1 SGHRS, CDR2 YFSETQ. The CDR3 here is CASSLTGNQPQHF. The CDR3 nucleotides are TGCGCCAGCAGCTTGACAGGGAATCAGCCCCAGCATTTT. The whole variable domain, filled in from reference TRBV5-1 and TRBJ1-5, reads KAGVTQTPRYLIKTRGQQVTLSCSPISGHRSVSWYQQTPGQGLQFLFEYFSETQRNKGNFPGRFSGRQFSNSRSEMNVSTLELGDSALYLCASSLTGNQPQHFGDGTRLSIL.

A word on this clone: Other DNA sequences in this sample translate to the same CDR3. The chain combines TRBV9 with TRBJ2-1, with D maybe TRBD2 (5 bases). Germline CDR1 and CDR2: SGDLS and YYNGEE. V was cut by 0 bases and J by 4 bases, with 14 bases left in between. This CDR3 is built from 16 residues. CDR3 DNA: TGTGCCAGCAGCGTAGTGCTTGCGGGCGCATACAATGAGCAGTTCTTC. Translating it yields CASSVVLAGAYNEQFF.

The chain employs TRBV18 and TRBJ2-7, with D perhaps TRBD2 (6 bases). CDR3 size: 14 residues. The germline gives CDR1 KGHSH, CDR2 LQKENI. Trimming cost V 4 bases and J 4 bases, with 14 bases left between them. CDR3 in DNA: TGTGCCAGCTCACGGGGTCCCCGGGGGTACGAGCAGTACTTC. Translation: CASSRGPRGYEQYF.

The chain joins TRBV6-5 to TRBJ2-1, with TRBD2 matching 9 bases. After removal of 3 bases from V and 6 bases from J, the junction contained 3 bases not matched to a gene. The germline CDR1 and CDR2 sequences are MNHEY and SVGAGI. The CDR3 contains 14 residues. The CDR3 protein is CASSYGGRANEQFF. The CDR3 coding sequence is TGTGCCAGCAGTTATGGCGGGAGGGCCAATGAGCAGTTCTTC.

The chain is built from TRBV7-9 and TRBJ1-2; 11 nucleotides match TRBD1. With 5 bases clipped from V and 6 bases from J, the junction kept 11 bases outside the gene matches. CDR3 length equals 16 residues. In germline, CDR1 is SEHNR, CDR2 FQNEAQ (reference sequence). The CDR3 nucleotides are TGTGCCAGCAGCCCCAGGACAGGGGGCGATGTGGATGGCTACACCTTC. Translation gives CASSPRTGGDVDGYTF.

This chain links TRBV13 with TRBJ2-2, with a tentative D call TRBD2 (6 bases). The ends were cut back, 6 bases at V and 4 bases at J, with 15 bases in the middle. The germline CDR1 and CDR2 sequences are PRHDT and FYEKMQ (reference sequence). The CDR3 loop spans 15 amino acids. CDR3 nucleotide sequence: TGTGCCAGCAGAACCGGAGGGCAGGGCACCGGGGAGCTGTTTTTT. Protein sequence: CASRTGGQGTGELFF.

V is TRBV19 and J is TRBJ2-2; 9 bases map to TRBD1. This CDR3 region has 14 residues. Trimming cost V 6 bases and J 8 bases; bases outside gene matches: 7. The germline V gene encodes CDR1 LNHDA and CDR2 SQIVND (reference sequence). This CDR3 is CASSSQGARGELFF. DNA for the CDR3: TGTGCCAGTAGCTCACAGGGGGCGCGGGGGGAGCTGTTTTTT.

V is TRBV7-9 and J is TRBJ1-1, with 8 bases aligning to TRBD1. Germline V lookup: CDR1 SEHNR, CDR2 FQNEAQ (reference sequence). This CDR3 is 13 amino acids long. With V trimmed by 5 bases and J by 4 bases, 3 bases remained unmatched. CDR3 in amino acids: CASSKQGGTEAFF. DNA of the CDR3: TGTGCCAGCAGCAAACAGGGGGGCACTGAAGCTTTCTTT.

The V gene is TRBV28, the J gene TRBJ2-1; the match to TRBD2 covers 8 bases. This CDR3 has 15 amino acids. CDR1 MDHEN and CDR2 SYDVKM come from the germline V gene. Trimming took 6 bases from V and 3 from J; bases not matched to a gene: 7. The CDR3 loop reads CASSYSLAGYNEQFF. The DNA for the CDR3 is TGTGCCAGCAGCTATTCTCTAGCGGGCTACAATGAGCAGTTCTTC.

CDR3: CASSAPGASTGELFF. The CDR3 DNA reads as TGTGCCAGCTCAGCACCAGGGGCGTCCACCGGGGAGCTGTTTTTT. V gene TRBV6-5 combines with J gene TRBJ2-2, with D maybe TRBD1 (6 bases). Germline CDR1 reads MNHEY; CDR2 reads SVGAGI. V gave up 8 bases and J gave up 4 bases, with 17 bases separating them. This CDR3 comprises 15 residues.

Here the CDR3 DNA reads TGTGCCAGCAGCGGCAGGGTCGAGCCCCAGCATTTT. It codes for CASSGRVEPQHF. V usage is TRBV5-6 and J usage is TRBJ1-5; maybe TRBD1 (5 bases). V lost 4 bases to trimming and J lost 8 bases, with 10 bases between them. The CDR3 totals 12 residues. Germline V CDR1 and CDR2: SGHDT, YYEEEE.

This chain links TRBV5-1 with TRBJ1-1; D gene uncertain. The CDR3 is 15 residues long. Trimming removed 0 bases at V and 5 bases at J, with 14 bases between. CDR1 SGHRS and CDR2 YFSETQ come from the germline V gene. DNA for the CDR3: TGCGCCAGCAGCTTGGCTCTGAGGGCGCGGACTGAAGCTTTCTTT. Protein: CASSLALRARTEAFF. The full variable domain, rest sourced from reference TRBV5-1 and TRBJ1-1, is KAGVTQTPRYLIKTRGQQVTLSCSPISGHRSVSWYQQTPGQGLQFLFEYFSETQRNKGNFPGRFSGRQFSNSRSEMNVSTLELGDSALYLCASSLALRARTEAFFGQGTRLTVV.

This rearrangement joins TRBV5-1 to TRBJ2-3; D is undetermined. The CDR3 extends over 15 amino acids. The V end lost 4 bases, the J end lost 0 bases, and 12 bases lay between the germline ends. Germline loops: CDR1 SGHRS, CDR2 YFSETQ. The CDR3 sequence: CASSLRQDSTDTQYF. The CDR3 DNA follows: TGCGCCAGCAGCCTCCGGCAGGATAGCACAGATACGCAGTATTTT. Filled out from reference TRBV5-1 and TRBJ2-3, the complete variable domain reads KAGVTQTPRYLIKTRGQQVTLSCSPISGHRSVSWYQQTPGQGLQFLFEYFSETQRNKGNFPGRFSGRQFSNSRSEMNVSTLELGDSALYLCASSLRQDSTDTQYFGPGTRLTVL.